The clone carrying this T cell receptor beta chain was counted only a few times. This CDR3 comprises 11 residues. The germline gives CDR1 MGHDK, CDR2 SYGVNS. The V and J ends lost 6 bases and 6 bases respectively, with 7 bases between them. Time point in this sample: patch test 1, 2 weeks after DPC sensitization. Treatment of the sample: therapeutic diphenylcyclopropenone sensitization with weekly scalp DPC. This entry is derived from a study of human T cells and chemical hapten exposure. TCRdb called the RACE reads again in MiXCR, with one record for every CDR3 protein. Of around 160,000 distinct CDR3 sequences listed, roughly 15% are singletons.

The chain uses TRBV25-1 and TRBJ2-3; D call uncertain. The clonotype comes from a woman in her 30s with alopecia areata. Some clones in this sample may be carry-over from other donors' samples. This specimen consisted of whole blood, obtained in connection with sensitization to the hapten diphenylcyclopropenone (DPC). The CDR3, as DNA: TGTGCCAGCAGCGCCCTGGATACGCAGTATTTT. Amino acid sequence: CASSALDTQYF.